This T cell receptor beta chain was recorded in a study of CD8+CD57+ T cells in acquired aplastic anemia. Study summary: CD4+ and CD8+ cells, once sorted, gave DNA averaging roughly 3 ug.

Genomic DNA acted as the template from which TCR beta VDJ combination and CDR3 sequence profiling were carried out. Each CDR3 protein is one row after TCRdb ran MiXCR on the reads. The top ten hold about 43% of the sample, which has about 190,000 distinct CDR3 sequences, 50% to 75% seen once. Study-wide results and caveats: CD8+ Simpson's diversity in patients was not significantly different from that in controls.

Germline loops: CDR1 LGHDT, CDR2 YNNKEL (reference sequence). This CDR3 has 16 amino acids. V lost 4 bases to trimming and J lost 3 bases; unmatched junction nucleotides: 11. There are many counts of this clonotype. The antigen is unknown. Specimen: sorted CD4+, CD8+, or CD8+CD57+ T cells (not recorded which) from PBMCs. The TCR originated in a human donor with severe aplastic anemia or a healthy control (not recorded which). The chain uses TRBV3-1 and TRBJ2-7, with 8 nucleotides matching TRBD1. The CDR3 reads CASSRTGQGFFYEQYF. CDR3 bases: TGTGCCAGCAGCCGGACCGGACAGGGATTTTTCTACGAGCAGTACTTC.